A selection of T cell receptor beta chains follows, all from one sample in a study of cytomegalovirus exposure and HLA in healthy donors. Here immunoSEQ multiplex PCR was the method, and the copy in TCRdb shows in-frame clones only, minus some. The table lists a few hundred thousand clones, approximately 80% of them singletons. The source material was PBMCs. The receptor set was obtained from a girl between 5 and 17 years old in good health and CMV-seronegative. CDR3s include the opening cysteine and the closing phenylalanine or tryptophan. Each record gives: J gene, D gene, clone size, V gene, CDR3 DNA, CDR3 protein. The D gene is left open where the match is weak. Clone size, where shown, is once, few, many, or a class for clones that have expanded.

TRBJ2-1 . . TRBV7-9 TGTGCCAGCAGTTCCCGTCCGGGGGATTTCAATGAGCAGTTCTTC CASSSRPGDFNEQFF
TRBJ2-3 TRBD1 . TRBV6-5 TGTGCCAGCACAAAACAGGGGGCTAGGACAGATACGCAGTATTTT CASTKQGARTDTQYF
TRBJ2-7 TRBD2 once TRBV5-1 TGCGCCAGCAGCTCTGGGACTATCTACGAGCAGTACTTC CASSSGTIYEQYF
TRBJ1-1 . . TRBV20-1 TGCAGTGCTCAGTACACTGAAGCTTTCTTT CSAQYTEAFF
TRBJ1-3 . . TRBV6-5 TGTGCCAGCGGCTCCCGCTCCTCTGGAAACACCATATATTTT CASGSRSSGNTIYF
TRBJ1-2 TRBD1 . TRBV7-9 TGTTCCAGCAGCAACCCGGACAGGGATGATCACTTC CSSSNPDRDDHF
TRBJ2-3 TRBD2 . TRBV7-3 TGTGCCAGCAGCTCCCCACCCTTTAGCGGGACCACAGATACGCAGTATTTT CASSSPPFSGTTDTQYF
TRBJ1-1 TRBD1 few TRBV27 TGTGCCAGCAGTCCCAGACAGGGGGTTTACACTGAAGCTTTCTTT CASSPRQGVYTEAFF
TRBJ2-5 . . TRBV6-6 TGTGCCAGCAGTTACCTGGGACCTCAGGGGGAGACCCAGTACTTC CASSYLGPQGETQYF
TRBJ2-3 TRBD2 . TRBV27 TGTGCCAGCTTCCCTGTCCGAGCGGGGGCCACAGATACGCAGTATTTT CASFPVRAGATDTQYF
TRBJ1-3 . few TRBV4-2 TGTGCCAGCAGCCAAGATGTCGGGGGGGAACAAGCTGGAAACACCATATATTTT CASSQDVGGEQAGNTIYF
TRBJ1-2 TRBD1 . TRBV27 TGTGCCAGCAGTACTATTAGGGGGACAGCGTCCAACTATGGCTACACCTTC CASSTIRGTASNYGYTF
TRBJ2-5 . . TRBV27 TGTGCCAGCAGTTTTAGTATCGCGGAGCAAGAGACCCAGTACTTC CASSFSIAEQETQYF
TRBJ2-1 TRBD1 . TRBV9 TGTGCCAGCAGCACCTCGGGACAGGGGCGTATCAATGAGCAGTTCTTC CASSTSGQGRINEQFF
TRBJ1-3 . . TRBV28 TGTGCCAGCAGACCCCAGGGTTCTGGAAACACCATATATTTT CASRPQGSGNTIYF
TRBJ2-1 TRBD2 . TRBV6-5 TGTGCCAGCAGTCGTTCCGGGACTAGTTTTTGGGAGCAGTTCTTC CASSRSGTSFWEQFF
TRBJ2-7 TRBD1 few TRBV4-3 TGCGCCAGCAGCCAAGATAGAGCCATCAAAGGGGGCAAAGGGTACGAGCAGTACTTC CASSQDRAIKGGKGYEQYF
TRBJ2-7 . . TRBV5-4 TGTGCCAGCAGCTTGACTTTGCTAGAAAACCCCTACGAGCAGTACTTC CASSLTLLENPYEQYF
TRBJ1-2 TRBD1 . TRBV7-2 TGTGCCAGCAGCTCCGGGACAGGGTACAGTAGCCATGGCTACACCTTC CASSSGTGYSSHGYTF
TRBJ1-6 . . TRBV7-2 TGTGCCAGCAGCCCGGACTTATGGAATTCACCCCTCCACTTT CASSPDLWNSPLHF
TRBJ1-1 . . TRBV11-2 TGTGCCAGCAGCTTGATCGCGGGGTCGGTGAACACTGAAGCTTTCTTT CASSLIAGSVNTEAFF
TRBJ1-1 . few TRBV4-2 TGTGCCAGCAGCCAAGATGGAGGGGTGGACACTGAAGCTTTCTTT CASSQDGGVDTEAFF
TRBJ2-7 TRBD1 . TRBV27 TGTGCCAGCAGCCGACAGGGGGCGACCTACGAGCAGTACTTC CASSRQGATYEQYF
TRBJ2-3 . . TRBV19 TGTGCCAGTAGTCAGCCTACTCGGACTAGCACAGATACGCAGTATTTT CASSQPTRTSTDTQYF
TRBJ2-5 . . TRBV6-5 TGTGCCAGCAGTTATGGGGAGATAGCTTGGGAGACCCAGTACTTC CASSYGEIAWETQYF
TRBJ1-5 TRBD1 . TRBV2 TGTGCCAGCAGACAGGGGGCGCATCAGCCCCAGCATTTT CASRQGAHQPQHF
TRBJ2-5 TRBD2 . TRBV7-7 TGTGCTAGCAGCCCGACTAGCGGGAGATGGGAGACCCAGTACTTC CASSPTSGRWETQYF
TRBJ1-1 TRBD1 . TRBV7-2 TGTGCCAGCAGCCCCCGACAGGGCTGGGGAGCTTTCTTT CASSPRQGWGAFF
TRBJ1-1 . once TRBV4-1 TGCGCCAGCAGCCAATCAACAGGACTGAACACTGAAGCTTTCTTT CASSQSTGLNTEAFF
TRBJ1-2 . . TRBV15 TGTGCCATCGGGGACGATCAGGGGACCCTCTATGGCTACACCTTC CAIGDDQGTLYGYTF
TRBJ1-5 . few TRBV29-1 TGCAGCGTTGTTCCTATCAGCGGGACGGAAAAAGTGAAGCCCCAGCATTTT CSVVPISGTEKVKPQHF
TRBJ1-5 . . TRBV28 TGTGCCAGCAGAACAGGGCCCCAGCCCCAGCATTTT CASRTGPQPQHF
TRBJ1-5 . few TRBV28 TGTGCCAGCAGTTTATTTCGGGGAGTAAATCAGCCCCAGCATTTT CASSLFRGVNQPQHF
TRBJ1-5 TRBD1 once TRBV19 TGTGCCACAGCCGGGACAGTCGAATCGAGGCCCTATAGCAATCAGCCCCAGCATTTT CATAGTVESRPYSNQPQHF
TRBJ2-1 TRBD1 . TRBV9 TGTGCCAGCAGCCCTACAGGGGGCGCTTTCAATGAGCAGTTCTTC CASSPTGGAFNEQFF
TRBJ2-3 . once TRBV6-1 TGTGCCAGCGGGCAGGGTAGAAATACGCAGTATTTT CASGQGRNTQYF
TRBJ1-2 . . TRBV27 TGTGCCAGCAGCGCGACAGGACATGGCTACACCTTC CASSATGHGYTF
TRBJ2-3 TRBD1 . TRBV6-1 TGTGCCAGCAGTGGAGGACAGGAACAAGAGGATACGCAGTATTTT CASSGGQEQEDTQYF
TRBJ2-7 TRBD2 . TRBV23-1 TGCGCCAGCAGTCAATCGGGGCGGGAGCTGTCCTACGAGCAGTACTTC CASSQSGRELSYEQYF
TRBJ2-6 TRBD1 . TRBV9 TGTGCCAGCAGCGTAGCTTGGCAGGGGGCGCCTGGGGCCAACGTCCTGACTTTC CASSVAWQGAPGANVLTF
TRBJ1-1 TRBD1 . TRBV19 TGTGCCAGTAGCAGACAGGGTCACACTGAAGCTTTCTTT CASSRQGHTEAFF
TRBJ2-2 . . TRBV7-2 TGTGCCAGCAGCTTAGCCAGATCGAACACCGGGGAGCTGTTTTTT CASSLARSNTGELFF
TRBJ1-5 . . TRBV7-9 TGTGCCAGCAGCTTAGGGACAGCTTATAGCAATCAGCCCCAGCATTTT CASSLGTAYSNQPQHF
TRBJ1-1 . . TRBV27 TGTGCCAGCAGTTGGGGGCTTAACACTGAAGCTTTCTTT CASSWGLNTEAFF
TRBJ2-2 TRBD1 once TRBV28 TGTGCCAGCAGGGGACCGGGACAGGGATACACCGGGGAGCTGTTTTTT CASRGPGQGYTGELFF
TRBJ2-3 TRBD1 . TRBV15 TGTGCCACCAGCAGGGGACAGGGGTGGGATACGCAGTATTTT CATSRGQGWDTQYF
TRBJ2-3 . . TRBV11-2 TGTGCCAGCAGCTCACTTAGCGGCTTCACAGATACGCAGTATTTT CASSSLSGFTDTQYF
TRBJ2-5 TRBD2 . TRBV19 TGTGCCAGTAGTGAAAGCGGGGGCCTTGAAGAGACCCAGTACTTC CASSESGGLEETQYF
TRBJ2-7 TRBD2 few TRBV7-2 TGTGCCAGCAGCGCCAGCGGGGGGTGGACCTACGAGCAGTACTTC CASSASGGWTYEQYF
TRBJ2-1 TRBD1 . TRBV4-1 TGCGCCAGCAGCCCCGGACAGGGCGCTATTCATGAGCAGTTCTTC CASSPGQGAIHEQFF
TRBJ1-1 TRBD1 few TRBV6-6 TGTGCCAGCAGTTCTGGACAGGGTAGTCTAAAAGCTTTCTTT CASSSGQGSLKAFF
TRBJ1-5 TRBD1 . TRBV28 TGTGCCAGCAGTCCACAGGGGTTCAATCAGCCCCAGCATTTT CASSPQGFNQPQHF
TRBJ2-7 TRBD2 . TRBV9 TGTGCCAGCAGCGTTACCGGGACTAGCGACGGGCAGTACTTC CASSVTGTSDGQYF